Listed here is a single T cell receptor beta chain. Its antigen has not been determined. Per-base qualities were not stored, and no clone one base away is much larger. The instrument was an Illumina MiSeq. Multiplex PCR with BIOMED2 TRB-A/B primer pools was used to amplify the TRB rearrangements. Illumina-compatible adapters and 7-nucleotide sample barcodes were attached to the amplicons in two consecutive PCRs. All library PCRs used Phusion HS II polymerase. Amplicons were gel-purified with the NucleoSpin Gel and PCR Clean-up kit, quantified on Qubit, and pooled at about 4 nM. Before Illumina next-generation sequencing, the quality of the amplicon pool was assessed on an Agilent 2100 Bioanalyzer. In the source study's methods: MiXCR 3.0.8 with the default MiXCR reference library was used to annotate TRB rearrangements. Non-productive reads and sequences with fewer than 2 reads were excluded, and each unique CDR3 nucleotide sequence counted as one clone. Clonality, diversity, richness and V-J gene usage were computed in R 3.5.1. GLIPH2 was used to cluster TCRs based on CDR3 similarity, and OLGA was used to calculate the generation probabilities. GLIPH2 clusters were kept only if they contained at least four unique TCR clonotypes found in at least three individuals. TCRdb reprocessing: public reads trimmed at Q25 with fastp, clones called with MiXCR, in-frame beta chains kept. Rows merge per CDR3 protein into single entries with the most common DNA and genes. The V and J calls here are based on TCRdb, not the publication. A total of around 8,000 distinct CDR3 sequences appear in this sample, 35% to 45% of them only once. The ten largest clones capture around 3% of the sample.

V loses 1 base, J loses 7 bases, and the germline ends lie 11 bases apart. Its CDR3 holds 15 amino acids, cysteine through phenylalanine. Just the 45-base CDR3 DNA is kept, in frame starting at base 1. As encoded in the germline V gene, CDR1 is ENHRY while CDR2 is SYGVKD. The data originate from a study of T and B cells in COVID-19 patients (TCRdb year 2020). Regarding the complete study: In this study, adaptive immunity was profiled in COVID-19 patients who either had active infection or had recovered, using TRB and IGH repertoire sequencing of peripheral blood. In the active-infection cohort, about 55% of the 20 patients were critically ill and required mechanical ventilation or ECMO. A recovered cohort included 15 to 19 patients who provided approximately 20 samples, and most of these patients had mild to moderate COVID-19 treated on an outpatient basis. Two patients belonged to both the recovered and active cohorts because samples were available from active disease and after recovery. An age-matched reference group of 35 to 45 healthy donors negative for COVID-19 antibodies served as the comparison for repertoire analyses. Comorbidities linked to unfavorable COVID-19 outcome were present in most of the roughly 20 patients in the active-infection cohort. Patients in the recovered cohort had a median age of around 34 years, compared with around 70 years for patients in the active-infection cohort. The repository of TCR and BCR sequences included roughly 70 time points from 30 to 45 patients, and more than 8 million TCR sequences were analysed. As many as 9 follow-up blood samples were taken per patient, and some of the samples covered different disease stages within the same individual. The paper's findings and limits, for the study overall: Few blood samples were available from mildly ill patients while symptoms were present or from severe cases at early time points. TRB repertoires were highly clonal in active COVID-19, whereas diversity and richness at recovery rose above healthy donor levels. Strongly skewed TRBV/TRBJ gene usage was reported in patients with COVID-19. The recovered cohort had some 2,500 exclusive TCR clusters, including approximately 34 low-pGen clusters. It was stated that prospective validation of the reported TCR clusters was required before the clusters could be put to clinical use. The cohort was considered too small for HLA contributions to COVID-19 susceptibility or severity to be assessed. Specific T cell subsets (CD4+/Treg/CD8+) and sorted SARS-CoV-2-responsive or tetramer+ T cells had not yet been sequenced, with those experiments still ongoing.

TRB repertoires were amplified using about 230-500 ng of genomic DNA isolated from blood. The rearrangement joined TRBV10-3 to TRBJ1-6, with no reliable assignment of the D segment. The sequenced sample was blood. This TCR was sampled from a human donor who had recovered from COVID-19. The nucleotide sequence is TGTGCCATCAGTGAGTTGGGTACGGCAAATTCACCCCTCCACTTT. Its translation is CAISELGTANSPLHF.